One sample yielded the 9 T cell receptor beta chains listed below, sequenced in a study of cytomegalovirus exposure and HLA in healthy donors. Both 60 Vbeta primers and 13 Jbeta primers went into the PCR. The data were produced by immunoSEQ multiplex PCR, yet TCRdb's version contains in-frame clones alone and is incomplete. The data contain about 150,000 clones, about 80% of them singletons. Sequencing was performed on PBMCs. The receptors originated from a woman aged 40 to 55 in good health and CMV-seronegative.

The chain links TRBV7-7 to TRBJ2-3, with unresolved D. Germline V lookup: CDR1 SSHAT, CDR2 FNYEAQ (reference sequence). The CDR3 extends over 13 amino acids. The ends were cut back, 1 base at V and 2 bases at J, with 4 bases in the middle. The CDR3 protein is CASSLEHTDTQYF. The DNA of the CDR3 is TGTGCCAGCAGCTTAGAACACACAGATACGCAGTATTTT.

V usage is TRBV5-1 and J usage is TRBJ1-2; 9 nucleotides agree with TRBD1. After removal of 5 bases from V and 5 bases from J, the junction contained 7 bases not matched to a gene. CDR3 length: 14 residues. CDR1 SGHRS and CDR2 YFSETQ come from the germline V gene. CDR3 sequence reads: CASRSGTGNYGYTF. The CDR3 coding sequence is TGCGCCAGCAGGTCCGGGACAGGGAATTATGGCTACACCTTC. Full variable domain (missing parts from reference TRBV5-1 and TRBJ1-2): KAGVTQTPRYLIKTRGQQVTLSCSPISGHRSVSWYQQTPGQGLQFLFEYFSETQRNKGNFPGRFSGRQFSNSRSEMNVSTLELGDSALYLCASRSGTGNYGYTFGSGTRLTVV.

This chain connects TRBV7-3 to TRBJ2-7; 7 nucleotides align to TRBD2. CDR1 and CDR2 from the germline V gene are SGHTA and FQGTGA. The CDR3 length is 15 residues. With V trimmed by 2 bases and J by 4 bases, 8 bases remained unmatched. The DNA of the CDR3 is TGTGCCAGCAGCTTATCGGCAGGACTAGTATACGAGCAGTACTTC. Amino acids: CASSLSAGLVYEQYF.

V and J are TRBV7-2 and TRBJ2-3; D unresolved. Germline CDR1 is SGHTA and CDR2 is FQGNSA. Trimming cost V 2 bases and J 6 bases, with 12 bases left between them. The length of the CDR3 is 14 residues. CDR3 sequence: CASSLKSGSDTQYF. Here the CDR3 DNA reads TGTGCCAGCAGCTTAAAGTCTGGCTCGGATACGCAGTATTTT.

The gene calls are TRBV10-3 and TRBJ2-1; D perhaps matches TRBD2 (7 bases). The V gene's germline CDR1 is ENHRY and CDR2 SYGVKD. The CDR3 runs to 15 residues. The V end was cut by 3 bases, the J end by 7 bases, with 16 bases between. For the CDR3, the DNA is TGTGCCATCAGTGACGAGGGGGGGCCTTATAATGAGCAGTTCTTC. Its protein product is CAISDEGGPYNEQFF.

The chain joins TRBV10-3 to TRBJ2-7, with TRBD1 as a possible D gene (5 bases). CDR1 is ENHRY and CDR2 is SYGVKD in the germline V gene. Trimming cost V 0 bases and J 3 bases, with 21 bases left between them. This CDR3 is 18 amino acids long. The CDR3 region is CAISESSRQTAKGYEQYF. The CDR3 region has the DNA TGTGCCATCAGTGAGTCCTCAAGACAGACCGCCAAGGGCTACGAGCAGTACTTC.

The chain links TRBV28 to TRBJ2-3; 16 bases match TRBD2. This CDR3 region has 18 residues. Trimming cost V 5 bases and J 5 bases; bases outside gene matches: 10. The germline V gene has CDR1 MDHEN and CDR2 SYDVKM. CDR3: CASSLPGLAGGPLDTQYF. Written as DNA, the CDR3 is TGTGCCAGCAGTCTTCCGGGACTAGCGGGAGGGCCGCTAGATACGCAGTATTTT.

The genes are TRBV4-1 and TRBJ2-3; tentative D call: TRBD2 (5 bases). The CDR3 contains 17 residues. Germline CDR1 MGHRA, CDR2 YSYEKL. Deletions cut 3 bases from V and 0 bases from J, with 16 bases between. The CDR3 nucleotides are TGCGCCAGCAGCCAGAGGGCAGGAGCCACTAGCACAGATACGCAGTATTTT. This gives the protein CASSQRAGATSTDTQYF.

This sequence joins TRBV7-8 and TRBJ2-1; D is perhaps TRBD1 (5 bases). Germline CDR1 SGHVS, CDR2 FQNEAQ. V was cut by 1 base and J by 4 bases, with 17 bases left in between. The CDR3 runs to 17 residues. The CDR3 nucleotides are TGTGCCAGCAGCTTAGAGGGTGGGCGGACATTATACAATGAGCAGTTCTTC. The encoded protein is CASSLEGGRTLYNEQFF. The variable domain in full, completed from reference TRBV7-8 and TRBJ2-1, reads GAGVSQSPRYKVAKRGQDVALRCDPISGHVSLFWYQQALGQGPEFLTYFQNEAQLDKSGLPSDRFFAERPEGSVSTLKIQRTQQEDSAVYLCASSLEGGRTLYNEQFFGPGTRLTVL.